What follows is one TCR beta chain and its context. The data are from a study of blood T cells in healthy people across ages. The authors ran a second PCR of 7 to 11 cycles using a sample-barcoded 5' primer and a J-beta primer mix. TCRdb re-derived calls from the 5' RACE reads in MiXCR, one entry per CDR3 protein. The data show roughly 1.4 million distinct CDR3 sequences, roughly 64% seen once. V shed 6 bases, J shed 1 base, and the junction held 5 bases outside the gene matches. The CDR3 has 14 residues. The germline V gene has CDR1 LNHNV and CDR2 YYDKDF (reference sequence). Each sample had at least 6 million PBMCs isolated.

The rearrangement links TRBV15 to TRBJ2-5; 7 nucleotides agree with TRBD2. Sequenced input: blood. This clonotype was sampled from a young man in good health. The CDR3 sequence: CATSLTGGQETQYF. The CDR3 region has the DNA TGTGCCACCAGTCTGACGGGGGGCCAAGAGACCCAGTACTTC.